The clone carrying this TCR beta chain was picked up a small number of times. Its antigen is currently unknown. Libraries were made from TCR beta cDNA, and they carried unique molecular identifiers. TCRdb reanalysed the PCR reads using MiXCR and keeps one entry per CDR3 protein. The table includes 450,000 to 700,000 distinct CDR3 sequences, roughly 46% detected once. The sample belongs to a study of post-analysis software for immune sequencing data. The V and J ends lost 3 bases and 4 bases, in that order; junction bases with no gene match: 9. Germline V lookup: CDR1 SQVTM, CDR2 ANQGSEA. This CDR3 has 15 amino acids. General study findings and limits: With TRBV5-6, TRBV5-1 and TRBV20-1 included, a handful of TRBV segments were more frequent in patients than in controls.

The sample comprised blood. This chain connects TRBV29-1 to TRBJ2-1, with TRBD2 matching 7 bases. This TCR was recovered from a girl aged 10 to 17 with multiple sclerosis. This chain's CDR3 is CSVEVRDYTYNEQFF. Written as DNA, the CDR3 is TGCAGCGTTGAGGTTCGGGACTACACTTACAATGAGCAGTTCTTC.